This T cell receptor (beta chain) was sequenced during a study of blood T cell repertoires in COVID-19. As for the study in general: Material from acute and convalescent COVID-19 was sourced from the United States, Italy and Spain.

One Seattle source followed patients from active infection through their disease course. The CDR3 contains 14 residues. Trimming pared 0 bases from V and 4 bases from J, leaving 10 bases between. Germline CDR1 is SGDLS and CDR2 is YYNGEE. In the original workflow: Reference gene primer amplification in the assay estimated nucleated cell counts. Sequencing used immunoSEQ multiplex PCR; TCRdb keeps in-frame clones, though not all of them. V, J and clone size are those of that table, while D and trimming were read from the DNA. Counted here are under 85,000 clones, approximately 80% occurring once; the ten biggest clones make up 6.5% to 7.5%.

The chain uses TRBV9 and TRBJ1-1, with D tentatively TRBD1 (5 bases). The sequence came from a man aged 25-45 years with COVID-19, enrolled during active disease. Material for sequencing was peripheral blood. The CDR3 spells CASSVGGQGTEAFF. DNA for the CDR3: TGTGCCAGCAGCGTAGGTGGGCAGGGCACTGAAGCTTTCTTT.